Below, one T cell receptor delta chain is given with its context. Its antigen is not known. For this DNA, TCRdb reports the protein of a much larger clone, which diverges at residue 8, most likely from a read error; the protein presented here is translated directly from the DNA. The CDR3 length is 15 residues. With 0 bases removed from V and 3 bases from J, the gap between germline ends came to 11 bases. Germline V gives CDR1 TSWWSYY, CDR2 QGS. The entry originates in a study of γδ T cells in repeated Plasmodium falciparum infection. Background on the study: Malian children with intense seasonal malaria exposure were compared with matched Australian children. Malaria-naive adults were infected with P. falciparum NF54 four times over around 640 days. General study points: Malian donors came from one small rural village, predominantly one ethnic group.

TCRdb redid the clone calls on the multiplex PCR reads with CATT. The sample has around 89,000 delta-chain clones; 1.4% are singletons. Flow sorting of PBMC yielded separate Vgamma9/Vdelta2+ and Vdelta2-negative gammadelta T cell populations for bulk repertoire analysis. Sequenced material: gamma-delta T cells from blood. This chain joins TRDV1 and TRDJ1, with no clear D. The J gene is not listed in TCRdb, so it was assigned here from a DNA match to germline. The receptor comes from a pool of human donors (malaria-infected and uninfected, not separated). The CDR3 protein is CALGELPLCPDKLIF. The CDR3 DNA sequence: TGTGCTCTTGGGGAACTACCCCTCTGCCCCGATAAACTCATCTTT.